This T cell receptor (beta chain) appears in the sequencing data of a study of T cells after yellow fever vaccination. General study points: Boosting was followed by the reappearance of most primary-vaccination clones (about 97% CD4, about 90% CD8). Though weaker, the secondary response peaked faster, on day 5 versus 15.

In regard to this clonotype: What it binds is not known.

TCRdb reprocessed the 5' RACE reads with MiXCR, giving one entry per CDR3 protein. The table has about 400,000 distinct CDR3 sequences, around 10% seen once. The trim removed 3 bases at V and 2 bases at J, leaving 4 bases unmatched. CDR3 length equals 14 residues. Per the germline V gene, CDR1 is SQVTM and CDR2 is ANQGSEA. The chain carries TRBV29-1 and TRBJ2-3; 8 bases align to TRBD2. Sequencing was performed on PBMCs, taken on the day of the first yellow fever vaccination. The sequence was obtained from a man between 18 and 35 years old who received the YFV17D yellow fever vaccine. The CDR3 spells CSVDGGGNTDTQYF. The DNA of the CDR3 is TGCAGCGTTGACGGGGGGGGGAACACAGATACGCAGTATTTT.